Sequencing of this TCR beta chain was carried out in a study of vaccination effects on CD4 cells after COVID-19. The overall study: The median interval between the second dose and post-vaccine sampling was 72 days.

Viral peptide pool expansion of antigen-specific CD4+ T cells preceded sequencing in the ViraFEST assay. Scientists isolated CD4+ T cells after an approximately 10-day culture period ended. Each participant was given two doses of one vaccine (BNT162b2 or mRNA-1273). Every well housed 2.1 million or so PBMC, which grew in culture alongside about 11 IU/ml IL-2 and 10 ug/ml peptides. Details on this clone: Its target is unknown.

TCRdb keeps only in-frame clones here, not all; method: immunoSEQ multiplex PCR. The data contain some 27,000 clones, about 70% of them singletons. Trimming took 0 bases from V and 1 from J, leaving 3 bases between them. The CDR3 totals 13 residues. CDR1 and CDR2 from the germline V gene are SGHRS and YFSETQ. Points from the study as a whole: Early post-infection timepoints were absent, and convalescent patients were few. Late after vaccination, infection- and vaccine-induced clones showed marked clonal contraction.

This sequence joins TRBV5-1 and TRBJ2-3; D ambiguous. The receptor was isolated from a human donor who received a COVID-19 vaccine. Sequencing was performed on CD4+ T cells from PBMCs cultured with HCoV-NL63 spike peptides, taken after COVID-19 vaccination. As DNA, the CDR3 is TGCGCCAGCAGCTTGGGTGGCACAGATACGCAGTATTTT. Translation: CASSLGGTDTQYF. The full variable domain, rest sourced from reference TRBV5-1 and TRBJ2-3, is KAGVTQTPRYLIKTRGQQVTLSCSPISGHRSVSWYQQTPGQGLQFLFEYFSETQRNKGNFPGRFSGRQFSNSRSEMNVSTLELGDSALYLCASSLGGTDTQYFGPGTRLTVL.